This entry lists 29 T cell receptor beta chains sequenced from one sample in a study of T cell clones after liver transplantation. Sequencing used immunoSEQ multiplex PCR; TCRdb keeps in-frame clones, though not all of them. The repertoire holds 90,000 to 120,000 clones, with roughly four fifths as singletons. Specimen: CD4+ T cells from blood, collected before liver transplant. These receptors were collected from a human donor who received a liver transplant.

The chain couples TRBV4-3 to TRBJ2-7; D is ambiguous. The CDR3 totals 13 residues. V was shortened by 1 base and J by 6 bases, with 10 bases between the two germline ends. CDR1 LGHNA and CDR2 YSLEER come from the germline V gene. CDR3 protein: CASSQVVGSEQYF. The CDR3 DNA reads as TGCGCCAGCAGCCAAGTTGTGGGTTCCGAGCAGTACTTC.

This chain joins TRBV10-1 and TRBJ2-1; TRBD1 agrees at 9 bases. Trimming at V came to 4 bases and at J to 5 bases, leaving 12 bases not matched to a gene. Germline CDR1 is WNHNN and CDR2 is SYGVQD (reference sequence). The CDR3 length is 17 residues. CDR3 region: CASSASKNRGHDNEQFF. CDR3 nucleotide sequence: TGCGCCAGCAGTGCCTCAAAGAACAGGGGGCACGACAATGAGCAGTTCTTC.

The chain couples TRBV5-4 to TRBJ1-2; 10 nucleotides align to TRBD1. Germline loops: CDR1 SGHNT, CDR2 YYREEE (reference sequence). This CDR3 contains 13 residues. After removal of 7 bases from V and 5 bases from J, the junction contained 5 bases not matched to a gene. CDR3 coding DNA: TGTGCCAGCTCTGGACAGGGGGGATATGGCTACACCTTC. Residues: CASSGQGGYGYTF. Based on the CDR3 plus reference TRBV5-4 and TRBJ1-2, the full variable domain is ETGVTQSPTHLIKTRGQQVTLRCSSQSGHNTVSWYQQALGQGPQFIFQYYREEENGRGNFPPRFSGLQFPNYSSELNVNALELDDSALYLCASSGQGGYGYTFGSGTRLTVV.

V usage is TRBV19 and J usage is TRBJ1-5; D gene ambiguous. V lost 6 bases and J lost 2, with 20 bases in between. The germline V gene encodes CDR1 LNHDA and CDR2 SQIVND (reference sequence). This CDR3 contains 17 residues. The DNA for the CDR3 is TGTGCCAGTAGCAGGAGGGCAGCCGGCGAGGGCAATCAGCCCCAGCATTTT. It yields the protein CASSRRAAGEGNQPQHF.

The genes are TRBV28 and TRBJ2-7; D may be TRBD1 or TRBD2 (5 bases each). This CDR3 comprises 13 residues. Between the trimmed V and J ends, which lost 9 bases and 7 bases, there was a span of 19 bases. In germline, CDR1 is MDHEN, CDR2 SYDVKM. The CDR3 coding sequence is TGTGCCAGGACAGCGGATAATGACGGAGAGCAGTACTTC. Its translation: CARTADNDGEQYF.

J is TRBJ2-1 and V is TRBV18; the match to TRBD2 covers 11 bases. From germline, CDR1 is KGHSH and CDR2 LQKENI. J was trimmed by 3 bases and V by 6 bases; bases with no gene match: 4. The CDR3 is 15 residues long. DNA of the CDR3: TGTGCCAGCTCTCATAGCGGGGGGGGCTACAATGAGCAGTTCTTC. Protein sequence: CASSHSGGGYNEQFF.

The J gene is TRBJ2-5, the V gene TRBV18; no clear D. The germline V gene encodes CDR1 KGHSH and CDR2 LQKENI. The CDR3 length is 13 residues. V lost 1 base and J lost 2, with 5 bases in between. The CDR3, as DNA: TGTGCCAGCTCACCACGGGTACAAGAGACCCAGTACTTC. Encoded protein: CASSPRVQETQYF.

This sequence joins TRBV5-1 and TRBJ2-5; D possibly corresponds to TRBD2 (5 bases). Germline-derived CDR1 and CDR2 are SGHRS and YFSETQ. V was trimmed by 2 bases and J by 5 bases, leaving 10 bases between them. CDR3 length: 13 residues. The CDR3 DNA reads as TGCGCCAGCAGCTTAGGACTTCTGGAGACCCAGTACTTC. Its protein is CASSLGLLETQYF. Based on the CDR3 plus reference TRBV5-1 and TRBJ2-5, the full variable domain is KAGVTQTPRYLIKTRGQQVTLSCSPISGHRSVSWYQQTPGQGLQFLFEYFSETQRNKGNFPGRFSGRQFSNSRSEMNVSTLELGDSALYLCASSLGLLETQYFGPGTRLLVL.

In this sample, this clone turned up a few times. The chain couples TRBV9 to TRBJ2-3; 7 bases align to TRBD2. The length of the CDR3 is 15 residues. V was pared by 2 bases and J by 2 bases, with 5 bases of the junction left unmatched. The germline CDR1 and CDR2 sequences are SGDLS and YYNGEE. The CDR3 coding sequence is TGTGCCAGCAGCGTTGGACTAGAGCTCACAGATACGCAGTATTTT. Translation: CASSVGLELTDTQYF. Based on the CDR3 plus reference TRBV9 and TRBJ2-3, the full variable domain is DSGVTQTPKHLITATGQRVTLRCSPRSGDLSVYWYQQSLDQGLQFLIQYYNGEERAKGNILERFSAQQFPDLHSELNLSSLELGDSALYFCASSVGLELTDTQYFGPGTRLTVL.

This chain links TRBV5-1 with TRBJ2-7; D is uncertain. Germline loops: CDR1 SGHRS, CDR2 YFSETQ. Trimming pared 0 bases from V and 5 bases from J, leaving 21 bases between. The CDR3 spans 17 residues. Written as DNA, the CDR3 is TGCGCCAGCAGCTTGGGGGTAACAGTTCTACGGAGACACGAGCAGTACTTC. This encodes CASSLGVTVLRRHEQYF.

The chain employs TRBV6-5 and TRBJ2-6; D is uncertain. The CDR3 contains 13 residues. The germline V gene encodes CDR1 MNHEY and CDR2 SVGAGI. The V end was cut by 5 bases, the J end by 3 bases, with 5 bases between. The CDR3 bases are TGTGCCAGCAGTAACAGTGGGGCCAACGTCCTGACTTTC. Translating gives CASSNSGANVLTF.

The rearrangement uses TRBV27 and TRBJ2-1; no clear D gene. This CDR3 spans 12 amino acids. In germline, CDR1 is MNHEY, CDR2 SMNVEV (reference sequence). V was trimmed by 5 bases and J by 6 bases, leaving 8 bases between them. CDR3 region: CASSPSFNEQFF. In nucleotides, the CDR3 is TGTGCCAGCAGTCCTTCATTCAATGAGCAGTTCTTC.

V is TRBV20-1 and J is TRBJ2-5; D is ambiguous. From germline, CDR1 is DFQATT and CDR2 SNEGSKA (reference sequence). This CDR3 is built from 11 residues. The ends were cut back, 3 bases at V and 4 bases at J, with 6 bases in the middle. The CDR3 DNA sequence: TGCAGTGCTAGTGAAGGAGAGACCCAGTACTTC. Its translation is CSASEGETQYF.

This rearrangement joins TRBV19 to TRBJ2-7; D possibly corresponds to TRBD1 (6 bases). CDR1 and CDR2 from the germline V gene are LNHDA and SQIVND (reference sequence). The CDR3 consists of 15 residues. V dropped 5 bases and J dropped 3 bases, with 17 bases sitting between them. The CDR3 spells CASSPRNRDGYEQYF. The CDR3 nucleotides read TGTGCCAGTAGTCCTCGGAACAGGGATGGCTACGAGCAGTACTTC.

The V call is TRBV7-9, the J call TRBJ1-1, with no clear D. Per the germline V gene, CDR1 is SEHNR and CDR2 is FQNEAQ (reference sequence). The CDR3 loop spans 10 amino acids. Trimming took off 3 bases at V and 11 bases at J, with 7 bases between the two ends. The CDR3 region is CASSFTVAFF. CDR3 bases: TGTGCCAGCAGCTTTACCGTTGCTTTCTTT.

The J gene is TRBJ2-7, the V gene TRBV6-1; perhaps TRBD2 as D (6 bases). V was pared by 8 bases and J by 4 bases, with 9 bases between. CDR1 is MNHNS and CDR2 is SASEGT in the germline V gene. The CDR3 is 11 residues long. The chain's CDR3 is CASPRGYEQYF. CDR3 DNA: TGTGCCAGCCCACGGGGGTACGAGCAGTACTTC.

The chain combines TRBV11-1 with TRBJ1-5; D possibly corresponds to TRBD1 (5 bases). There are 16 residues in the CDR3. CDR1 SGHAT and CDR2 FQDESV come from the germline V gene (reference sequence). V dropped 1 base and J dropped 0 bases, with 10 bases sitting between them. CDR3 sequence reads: CASSLGGANSNQPQHF. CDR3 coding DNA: TGTGCCAGCAGCTTAGGAGGGGCGAATAGCAATCAGCCCCAGCATTTT.

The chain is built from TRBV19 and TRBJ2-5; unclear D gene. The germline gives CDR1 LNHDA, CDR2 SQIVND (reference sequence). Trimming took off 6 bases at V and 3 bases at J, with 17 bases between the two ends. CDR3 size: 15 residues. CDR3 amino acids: CASSGWAEEKETQYF. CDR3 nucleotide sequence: TGTGCCAGTAGCGGGTGGGCAGAAGAAAAAGAGACCCAGTACTTC.

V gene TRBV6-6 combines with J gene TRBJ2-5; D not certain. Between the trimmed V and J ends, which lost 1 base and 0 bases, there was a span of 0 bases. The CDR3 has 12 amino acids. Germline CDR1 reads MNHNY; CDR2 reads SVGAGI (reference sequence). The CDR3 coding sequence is TGTGCCAGCAGTTACTACCAAGAGACCCAGTACTTC. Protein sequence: CASSYYQETQYF.

The CDR3 coding sequence is TGTGCCAGCTCACCAAACCAGGGGAGGGCCACAGATACGCAGTATTTT. Translation gives CASSPNQGRATDTQYF. The chain uses TRBV18 and TRBJ2-3, with D perhaps TRBD2 (7 bases). This CDR3 has 16 residues. Germline lookup yields CDR1 KGHSH and CDR2 LQKENI. V lost 2 bases, J lost 2 bases, and 14 bases lay in between.

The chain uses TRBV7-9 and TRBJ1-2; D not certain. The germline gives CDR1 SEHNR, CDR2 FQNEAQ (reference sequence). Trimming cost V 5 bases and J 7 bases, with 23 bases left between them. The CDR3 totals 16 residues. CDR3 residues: CASSRAEGPFWGGYTF. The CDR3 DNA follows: TGTGCCAGCAGCCGCGCGGAAGGTCCATTCTGGGGTGGCTACACCTTC.

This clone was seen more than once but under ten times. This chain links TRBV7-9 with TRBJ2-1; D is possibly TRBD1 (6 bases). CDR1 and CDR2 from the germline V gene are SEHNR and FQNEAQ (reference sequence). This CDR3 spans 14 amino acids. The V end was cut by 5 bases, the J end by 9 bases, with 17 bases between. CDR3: CASSPHQAGAEQFF. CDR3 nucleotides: TGTGCCAGCAGCCCGCACCAGGCAGGGGCTGAGCAGTTCTTC.

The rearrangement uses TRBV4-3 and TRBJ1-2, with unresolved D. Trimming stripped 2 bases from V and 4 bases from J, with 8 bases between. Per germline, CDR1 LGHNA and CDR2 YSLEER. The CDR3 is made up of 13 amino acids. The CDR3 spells CASSQSGIYGYTF. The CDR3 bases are TGCGCCAGCAGCCAATCCGGGATCTATGGCTACACCTTC.

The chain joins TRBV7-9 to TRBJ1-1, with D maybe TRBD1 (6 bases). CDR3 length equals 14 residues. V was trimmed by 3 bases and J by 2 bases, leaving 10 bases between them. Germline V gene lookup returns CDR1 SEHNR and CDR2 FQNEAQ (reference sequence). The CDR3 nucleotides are TGTGCCAGCAGCTTTGGGGGCCCAAACACTGAAGCTTTCTTT. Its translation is CASSFGGPNTEAFF.

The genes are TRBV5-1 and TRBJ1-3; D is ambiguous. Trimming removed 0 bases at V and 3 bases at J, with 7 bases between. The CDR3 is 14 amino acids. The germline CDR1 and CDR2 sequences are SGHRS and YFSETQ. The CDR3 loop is CASSLAVSGNTIYF. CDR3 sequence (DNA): TGCGCCAGCAGCTTGGCCGTCAGTGGAAACACCATATATTTT.

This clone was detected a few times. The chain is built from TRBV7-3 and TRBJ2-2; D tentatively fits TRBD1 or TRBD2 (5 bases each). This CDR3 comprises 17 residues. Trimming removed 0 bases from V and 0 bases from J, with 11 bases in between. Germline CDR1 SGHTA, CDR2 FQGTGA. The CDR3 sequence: CASSLTVGVPNTGELFF. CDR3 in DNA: TGTGCCAGCAGCTTAACGGTGGGGGTCCCGAACACCGGGGAGCTGTTTTTT.

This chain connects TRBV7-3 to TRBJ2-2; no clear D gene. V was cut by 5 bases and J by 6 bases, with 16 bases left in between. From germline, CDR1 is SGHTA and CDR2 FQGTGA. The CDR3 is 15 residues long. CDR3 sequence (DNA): TGTGCCAGCAGCCCGACCAGTCCCAGGCCCGGGGAGCTGTTTTTT. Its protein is CASSPTSPRPGELFF. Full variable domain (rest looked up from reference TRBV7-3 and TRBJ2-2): GAGVSQTPSNKVTEKGKYVELRCDPISGHTALYWYRQSLGQGPEFLIYFQGTGAADDSGLPNDRFFAVRPEGSVSTLKIQRTERGDSAVYLCASSPTSPRPGELFFGEGSRLTVL.

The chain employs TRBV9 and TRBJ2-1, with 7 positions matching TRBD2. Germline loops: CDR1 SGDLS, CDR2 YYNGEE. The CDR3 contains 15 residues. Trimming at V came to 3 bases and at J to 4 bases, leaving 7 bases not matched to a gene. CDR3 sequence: CASSGSGAGYNEQFF. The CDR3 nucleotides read TGTGCCAGCAGCGGAAGCGGGGCGGGATACAATGAGCAGTTCTTC. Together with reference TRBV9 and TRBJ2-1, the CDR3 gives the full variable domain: DSGVTQTPKHLITATGQRVTLRCSPRSGDLSVYWYQQSLDQGLQFLIQYYNGEERAKGNILERFSAQQFPDLHSELNLSSLELGDSALYFCASSGSGAGYNEQFFGPGTRLTVL.

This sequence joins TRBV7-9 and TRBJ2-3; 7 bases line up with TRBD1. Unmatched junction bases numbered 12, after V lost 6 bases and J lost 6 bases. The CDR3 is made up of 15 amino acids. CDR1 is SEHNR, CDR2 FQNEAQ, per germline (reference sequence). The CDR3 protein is CASRRTGTAVDTQYF. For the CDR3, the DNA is TGTGCCAGCAGACGTACCGGGACAGCGGTGGATACGCAGTATTTT.